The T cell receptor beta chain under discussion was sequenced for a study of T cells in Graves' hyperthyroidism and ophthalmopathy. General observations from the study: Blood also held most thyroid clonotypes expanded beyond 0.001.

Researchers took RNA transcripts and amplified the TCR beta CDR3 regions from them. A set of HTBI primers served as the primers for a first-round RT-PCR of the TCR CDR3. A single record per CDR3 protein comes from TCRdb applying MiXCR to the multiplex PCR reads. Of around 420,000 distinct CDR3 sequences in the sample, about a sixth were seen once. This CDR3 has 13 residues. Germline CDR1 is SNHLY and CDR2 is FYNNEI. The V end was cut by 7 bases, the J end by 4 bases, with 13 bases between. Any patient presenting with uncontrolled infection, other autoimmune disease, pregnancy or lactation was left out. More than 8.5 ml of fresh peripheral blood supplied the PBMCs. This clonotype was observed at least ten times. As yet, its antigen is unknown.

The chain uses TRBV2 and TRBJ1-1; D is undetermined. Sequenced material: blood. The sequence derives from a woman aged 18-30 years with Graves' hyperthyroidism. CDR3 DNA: TGTGCCAGCATGATGGACGGATCCACTGAAGCTTTCTTT. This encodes CASMMDGSTEAFF.